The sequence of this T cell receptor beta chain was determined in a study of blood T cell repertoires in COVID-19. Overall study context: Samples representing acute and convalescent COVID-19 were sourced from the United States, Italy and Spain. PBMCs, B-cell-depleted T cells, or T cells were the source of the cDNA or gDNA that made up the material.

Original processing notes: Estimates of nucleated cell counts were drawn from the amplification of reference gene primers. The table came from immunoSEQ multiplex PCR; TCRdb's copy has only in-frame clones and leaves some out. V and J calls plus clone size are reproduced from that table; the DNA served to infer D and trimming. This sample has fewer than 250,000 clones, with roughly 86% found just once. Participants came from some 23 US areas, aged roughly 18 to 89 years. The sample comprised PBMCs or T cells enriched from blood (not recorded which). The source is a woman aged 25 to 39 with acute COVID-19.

The CDR3 DNA reads as TGCGCCAGCAGCCTGGCCGCGGGGGGCACCGGAGATACGCAGTATTTT. As protein: CASSLAAGGTGDTQYF. The chain carries TRBV4-3 and TRBJ2-3, with 8 bases that match TRBD2. V gave up 4 bases and J gave up 5 bases; unmatched junction bases: 11. Germline V gives CDR1 LGHNA, CDR2 YSLEER. The CDR3 runs to 16 residues.